What follows is one TCR beta chain and its context. Its antigen is currently not known. Base qualities are not recorded, but no much larger clone differs from it by a single base. From its cysteine to its phenylalanine, the CDR3 spans 14 amino acids. Just the 42-base CDR3 DNA is kept, in frame starting at base 1. According to the germline V gene, CDR1 reads MNHNS and CDR2 reads SASEGT. The junction shows trimming of 1 base on V and 4 bases on J, plus 10 bases between the germline ends. Receptors were amplified or captured by the immunoSEQ multiplex PCR assay. The multiplex PCR relied on a mix of 60 forward primers for TCR Vbeta segments and 13 reverse primers for TCR Jbeta segments. The CDR3 region of rearranged TCR beta genes was amplified from genomic DNA with a multiplex PCR assay. Amplified TCR beta libraries were sequenced as 87-base-pair reads on the Illumina HiSeq System. The study's own analysis went as follows. In a later analysis, about 80 million unique TCR beta chains were counted across the roughly 610 repertoires, and roughly 10 million of these chains were shared by at least two donors. A nearest-neighbor algorithm error-corrected the raw reads and collapsed the reads into unique sequences, merging closely related sequences to remove PCR and sequencing errors. V, D and J gene segments were assigned by aligning CDR3 sequences to IMGT reference sequences. For a sequence to be retained, at least a six-nucleotide match to both a V gene segment and a J gene segment was required. Rearrangements were called productive when the CDR3 lacked stop codons and stayed in frame with V and J; all others were non-productive. CDR3 was defined by IMGT convention, running from the second conserved V-encoded cysteine to the conserved J-encoded phenylalanine. Sequences without an unambiguous match to a single V gene segment were excluded from the earlier analysis of about 600 of the donors. In an earlier analysis of 500 to 750 of the donors, V segments were called functional above 56.7% productive rearrangements and were called segregating when the between-donor standard deviation exceeded 5%. A statistical classification framework was developed to diagnose cytomegalovirus status using the catalog of TCR beta chain sequences. In a later analysis, V and J genes were assigned by comparing TCR nucleotide sequences against IMGT/GENE-DB human TR gene sequences. The TCRdist pipeline was used in a later analysis to assign CDR3 sequences and most-parsimonious VDJ recombination scenarios. In a later analysis, each TCR beta chain was defined by its CDR3 amino acid sequence together with its V-gene family, and reads lacking a unique V-gene family were excluded. To address suspected cross-contamination and a sequencing artifact, a later analysis removed under 600 highly shared, low-generation-probability nucleotide sequences. In a later analysis, a clonal expansion index for each public chain was calculated from normalized within-repertoire ranks of inferred template counts. Generation probabilities in a later analysis came from a VDJ recombination model fitted to out-of-frame rearrangements, and those results were checked against IGoR. A later analysis scored TCR-TCR, TCR-HLA and TCR-CMV co-occurrence with hypergeometric tests, applying a repertoire-size bias correction to TCR pairs. False discovery rates were estimated in a later analysis by permuting HLA or CMV assignments 20 times. A later analysis grouped co-occurring TCRs with DBSCAN, adding TCRdist sequence similarity when clustering within HLA-allele-positive subsets. For co-occurrence clustering, repertoires with fewer than 30,000 or more than 120,000 public chains were excluded, along with 5 or 6 repertoires with anomalous nucleotide sharing. The source is immuneACCESS, and TCRdb retained only in-frame sequences with V and J called. Part of the clones is not carried over; for the studies checked, unresolved V genes explain less than half of this, and the remainder is unexplained. V, J and clone size reflect that table, while D and trimming were determined from the DNA. The sample includes about 170,000 clones, with 55% to 65% observed a single time. The biggest ten clones account for around 3.2% of the sample.

The cohort was made up of around 720 healthy bone marrow donors. At the time of sampling, all cohort members were nominally healthy, though unrecorded immune exposures were likely present. The donor was CMV seronegative and was included in the group of a few hundred seronegative cohort members. Every donor gave a peripheral blood sample, and the peripheral blood mononuclear cells from that sample were used for TCR beta sequencing. The Qiagen DNeasy Blood Extraction Kit was used to extract genomic DNA from the blood cell samples. This record belongs to a study of cytomegalovirus exposure and HLA in healthy donors (dated by TCRdb to about 2017). Turning to the overall study: According to an earlier analysis of 550 to 700 of the donors, 200 million or so T cells yielded some 120 million unique TCR beta sequences and around 300 Gb of sequence data. An early release that covered about 600 HLA-typed donors contained around 300 gigabases of sequencing data and tens of millions of unique TCR sequences. Of the 398 genotyped donors, over 65% fell in the genetic ancestry cluster associated with self-reported Caucasian donors. The study aimed to test whether signatures of past pathogen exposure could be identified by cataloging public T cell receptors. The T cell repertoires of around 670 subjects were profiled by immunosequencing and related to cytomegalovirus serostatus. In addition to the first cohort of about 650 subjects, a separate validation cohort of 120 different subjects was used. High-throughput TCR immunosequencing, statistical association of individual TCRs with disease status, and machine learning were combined to predict cytomegalovirus infection status. In a later analysis, previously published TCR beta repertoires from fewer than 750 donors were re-analyzed and high-resolution HLA genotyping was added so that TCR occurrence patterns could be studied. The later analysis used no new phenotypic data to find candidate immune exposures, relying instead on TCR beta sequences and their occurrence across donors. In an earlier analysis of around 540 of the donors, high-throughput TCR beta sequencing was used to judge whether each TCR beta V gene segment behaved as functional or pseudogenic. Donor age, sex, ethnicity and CMV serostatus were compiled together with the repertoire data. A later genetic analysis took genome-wide SNP genotypes for 398 of the 666 donors and used that subset as a discovery cohort. All discovery cohort repertoires had been generated on a single sequencing platform. HLA typing covered class I and class II loci at four-digit resolution. The number of typed donors differed by locus: roughly 629-640 for A, B, C, DRB1 and DQB1; 522 for DQA1; 606 for DPA1; and roughly 470 for DPB1. Roughly five DR-DQ haplotypes were handled as single units for association and clustering, since linkage in the cohort was strong. Across under 500 genotyped donors of the cohort, an average of roughly 230,000 unique TCR beta nucleotide sequences per donor were sequenced, and roughly a sixth of those sequences were non-productive.

The paper as a whole reports these results and caveats: Several of the top co-occurrence clusters appeared to be linked to parvovirus B19, influenza, CMV and Epstein-Barr virus, according to a later analysis. In this cohort, only TCR beta chains were sequenced, and detectable features were limited by the absence of alpha or paired-chain data. In an earlier analysis of several hundred of the donors, most TCR beta V segments were observed in productive rearrangements about 90% or about 30% of the time, broadly matching IMGT annotations. Most CMV-associated TCR beta chains appeared to be HLA-restricted in a later analysis, and the HLA associations seemed to be driven largely by CMV exposure. When HLA alleles, especially DR and DQ, strongly co-occurred, attributing TCR associations to individual alleles was difficult. In a later analysis, the rate of TCR association differed among HLA loci, with DRB1 alleles having the most associated TCRs and HLA-C alleles having the fewest. A further reported finding was that TCR beta sequences accurately predicted the HLA-A and HLA-B alleles for most subjects in the first cohort. While some public TCRs were present in many individuals, most TCR sequences turned up only very rarely across donors. Linkage disequilibrium might explain the correlated functional status among segregating V segments, but an unknown experimental factor could not be ruled out. V-gene and J-gene trimming of TCR beta chains was associated with a missense DCLRE1C variant in a later genetic analysis, and the association was replicated in an independent cohort. For the cohort, immune exposure information was limited to CMV serostatus. In a later genetic analysis, fewer N-insertions in productive TCRs were reported among donors in an Asian-associated ancestry cluster than the roughly 640-donor mean. Some IMGT-functional V segments, including TRBV6-2 and TRBV6-3, could not be told apart with the 87-base-pair reads, so those segments were excluded. A total of about 150 TCR beta chains were listed by the study as associated with cytomegalovirus. In both the original and validation cohorts, the classifier was reported to diagnose cytomegalovirus status with high specificity and sensitivity. In vitro tests confirmed that a few of the cytomegalovirus-associated TCR beta chains recognize cytomegalovirus antigens. In a later analysis, HLA-associated TCR beta chains showed more clonal expansion and lower generation probabilities than non-associated chains that were equally common. It was suggested by the authors that the approach could potentially be generalized to other disease states and immunological phenotypes. A group of highly shared sequence variants was considered likely to be a technical artifact of the sequencing pipeline. HLA typing was unavailable for some donors at each locus, so association tests used only the typed subset. Because counts were too low, 15 to 20 rarely observed V segments, including chromosome 9 orphons, were excluded from the earlier analysis of some 540 of the donors. Presence/absence analyses assumed roughly uniform sequencing depth across donors, an assumption that may not hold. At a false discovery rate of 0.05, a later analysis linked around 17,000 TCR beta sequences to specific HLA alleles.

This chain is built from TRBV6-1 and TRBJ1-2, with the D segment identity uncertain. The origin of this receptor is a man in his forties in good health and CMV-seronegative. Material: PBMCs. The CDR3 reads as follows: CASSEGLQIYGYTF. The nucleotide sequence is given as TGTGCCAGCAGTGAAGGACTCCAAATCTATGGCTACACCTTC.